This T cell receptor beta chain comes out of a study of OX40 agonist ivuxolimab in advanced cancers. Study summary: Every 2 weeks, patients received ivuxolimab intravenously, dosed at 0.01 to 10 mg/kg.

Study-level points and caveats: Expanded peripheral T-cell antigen specificity went undetermined. Compared with others, partial responders at 0.1-3.0 mg/kg displayed clonal expansion among the lowest. Relative to CD4+, CD8+ T cells held more expanded clones on average.

On this clone itself: The antigen remains unidentified.

Profiling relied on immunoSEQ multiplex PCR, and the TCRdb table lists in-frame clones only, not all of them. The table shows 60,000 or so clones, with 87% occurring only once. The CDR3 length is 16 residues. Germline-derived CDR1 and CDR2 are SGHRS and YFSETQ. The V and J ends lost 4 bases and 2 bases, in that order; junction bases with no gene match: 10. This sequence was found in an adult with an advanced solid tumor such as melanoma, head and neck, liver or kidney cancer. The input for sequencing was CD4+ or CD8+ T cells sorted from blood, taken in a trial of the OX40 agonist ivuxolimab. The chain links TRBV5-1 to TRBJ2-5, with TRBD2 identical over 8 bases. CDR3 in amino acids: CASSGGTSGGQETQYF. DNA for the CDR3: TGCGCCAGCAGCGGGGGGACTAGTGGTGGTCAAGAGACCCAGTACTTC.